This T cell receptor (beta chain) was obtained from a study of cytomegalovirus exposure and HLA in healthy donors. Study as a whole: The approximately 670 first-cohort repertoires and the 100 to 150 validation repertoires shared the same platform, a later analysis reported. Study-level results: Three of the chains that were CMV-associated were confirmed in vitro to be specific for CMV antigens. In the roughly 130 validation repertoires, a later analysis found that first-cohort TCR clusters tended to co-occur. The authors listed about 170 TCR beta chains as cytomegalovirus-associated.

Turning to this clone: Its antigen is unknown.

Sequenced by immunoSEQ multiplex PCR; TCRdb stores in-frame clones only, minus some. The profile covers a few hundred thousand clones, with around 88% appearing a single time and roughly 2.8% taken by the ten largest. This CDR3 is built from 17 residues. Deletions cut 6 bases from V and 3 bases from J, with 24 bases between. CDR1 and CDR2 from the germline V gene are MGHDK and SYGVNS. Input material: PBMCs. The chain combines TRBV25-1 with TRBJ2-7, with D possibly TRBD1 on 6 matching bases. The sequence was obtained from a young woman in good health and CMV-seronegative. The CDR3 region is CASRGESRKLGGYEQYF. For the CDR3, the DNA is TGTGCCAGCAGGGGGGAGAGCCGCAAACTAGGGGGCTACGAGCAGTACTTC.